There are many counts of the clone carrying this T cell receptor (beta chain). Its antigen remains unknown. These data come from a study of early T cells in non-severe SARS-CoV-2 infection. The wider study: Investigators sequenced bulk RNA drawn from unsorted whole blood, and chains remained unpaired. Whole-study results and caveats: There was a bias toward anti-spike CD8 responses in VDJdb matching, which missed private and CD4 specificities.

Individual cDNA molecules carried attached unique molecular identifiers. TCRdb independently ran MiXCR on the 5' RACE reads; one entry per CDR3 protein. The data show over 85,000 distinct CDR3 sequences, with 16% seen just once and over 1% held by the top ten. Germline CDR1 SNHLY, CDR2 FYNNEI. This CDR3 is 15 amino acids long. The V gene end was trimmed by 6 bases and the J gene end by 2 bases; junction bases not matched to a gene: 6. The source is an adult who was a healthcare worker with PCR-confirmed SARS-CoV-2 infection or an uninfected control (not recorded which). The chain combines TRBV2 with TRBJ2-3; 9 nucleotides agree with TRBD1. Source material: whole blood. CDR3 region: CASSGDRGTTDTQYF. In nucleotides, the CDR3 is TGTGCCAGCAGCGGCGACAGGGGGACCACAGATACGCAGTATTTT.